Each of the 30 T cell receptor beta chains below was sequenced from the same sample in a study of CXCR3-negative and CXCR3-positive naive CD8 T cells. Antigens for these TCRs are unknown. The authors made the TRB cDNA libraries by 5' RACE using UMI labels. Reprocessing the 5' RACE reads, TCRdb reports a single entry for every CDR3 protein and omits DNA. The sample totals approximately 100,000 distinct CDR3 sequences. Study-wide results and limits: Compared with CXCR3-negative naive cells, CXCR3-positive naive cells showed more hydrophobic TRB CDR3s.

Sequencing used naive CXCR3+ CD8+ T cells from blood. Regarding subset: CD45RO-CCR7+CD27+CD95- naive CD8+ T cells expressing CXCR3 (TNR3+). These receptors all come from a human donor in good health. Some clones in this sample may be carry-over from other donors' samples.

This chain uses TRBV11-3 with TRBJ2-7; TCRdb reports TRBD1, a call that lacks DNA to check it against. This CDR3 has 14 amino acids. Germline CDR1 is SGHNT and CDR2 is YENEEA. CDR3 residues: CASSHYGQDYEQYF.

V gene TRBV10-3 combines with J gene TRBJ1-1. CDR3 length: 13 amino acids. Germline V gene lookup returns CDR1 ENHRY and CDR2 SYGVKD. CDR3: CAISEVGNTEAFF.

This CDR3 reads CASSLEGGPANEQFF. The V and J genes are TRBV7-3 and TRBJ2-1; TCRdb's D call of TRBD1 is untestable without DNA. Looked up from germline, CDR1 is SGHTA and CDR2 is FQGTGA. The CDR3 is 15 amino acids.

The gene calls are TRBV10-1 and TRBJ2-7; TCRdb gives TRBD1 as the D gene, but with no DNA this cannot be confirmed. The germline V gene encodes CDR1 WNHNN and CDR2 SYGVQD (reference sequence). This CDR3 region has 17 residues. The CDR3 sequence: CASDRDRGRGCAYEQYF.

The chain carries TRBV20-1 and TRBJ2-7; TCRdb designates TRBD2, a call that cannot be tested without DNA. CDR3 size: 11 residues. CDR1 is DFQATT, CDR2 SNEGSKA, per germline (reference sequence). The CDR3 loop is CSASEGYEQYF.

The chain uses TRBV29-1 and TRBJ1-1; with no DNA, the TCRdb D assignment of TRBD1 cannot be verified. Germline V gives CDR1 SQVTM, CDR2 ANQGSEA. The CDR3 runs to 14 residues. Here the CDR3 reads CSVVVPTPGTEAFF.

V gene TRBV21-1 combines with J gene TRBJ2-7; the D gene TCRdb calls, TRBD2, cannot be checked with no DNA. TRBV21-1 is a pseudogene. This CDR3 region has 13 residues. The CDR3 sequence is CAKKGLDSYEQYF.

The V and J genes are TRBV7-9 and TRBJ1-1; absent DNA, TCRdb's TRBD1 call cannot be checked. Per the germline V gene, CDR1 is SEHNR and CDR2 is FQNEAQ (reference sequence). The CDR3 is 12 residues long. The CDR3: CASSPGGPEAFF.

The chain uses TRBV7-2 and TRBJ2-7. The CDR3 covers 14 residues. The V gene's germline CDR1 is SGHTA and CDR2 FQGNSA. The CDR3 is CASSLGGIAYEQYF. The whole variable domain, filled in from reference TRBV7-2 and TRBJ2-7, reads GAGVSQSPSNKVTEKGKDVELRCDPISGHTALYWYRQSLGQGLEFLIYFQGNSAPDKSGLPSDRFSAERTGGSVSTLTIQRTQQEDSAVYLCASSLGGIAYEQYFGPGTRLTVT.

The gene calls are TRBV13 and TRBJ2-7. The length of the CDR3 is 14 residues. Germline loops: CDR1 PRHDT, CDR2 FYEKMQ (reference sequence). The CDR3: CASSKAFGPYEQYF.

The CDR3 is CASSVKQDVPYNEQFF. The J gene is TRBJ2-1, the V gene TRBV9; TCRdb's D gene call, TRBD1, goes unchecked for lack of DNA. This CDR3 comprises 16 residues. Germline V gene sequence: CDR1 SGDLS, CDR2 YYNGEE.

The chain joins TRBV7-9 to TRBJ2-1; no DNA is available, so the TRBD1 call from TCRdb remains unchecked. Germline assignment: CDR1 SEHNR and CDR2 FQNEAQ (reference sequence). The CDR3 runs to 16 residues. CDR3 sequence: CASSFTGTGNTNEQFF.

The chain recombines TRBV5-1 with TRBJ2-1. CDR3 size: 14 residues. Germline V gene sequence: CDR1 SGHRS, CDR2 YFSETQ. Here the CDR3 reads CASRDRGSCNEQFF.

The chain recombines TRBV29-1 with TRBJ1-2. The CDR3 runs 11 residues. Looked up from germline, CDR1 is SQVTM and CDR2 is ANQGSEA. The CDR3 sequence is CSAGDNYGYTF. The whole variable domain, filled in from reference TRBV29-1 and TRBJ1-2, reads SAVISQKPSRDICQRGTSLTIQCQVDSQVTMMFWYRQQPGQSLTLIATANQGSEATYESGFVIDKFPISRPNLTFSTLTVSNMSPEDSSIYLCSAGDNYGYTFGSGTRLTVV.

This chain uses TRBV7-9 with TRBJ2-1. This CDR3 is built from 15 residues. Germline-derived CDR1 and CDR2 are SEHNR and FQNEAQ (reference sequence). CDR3 residues: CASSLVMGKRNEQFF.

The chain couples TRBV7-9 to TRBJ2-7; the TCRdb call, TRBD1, lacks DNA for checking. Germline V lookup: CDR1 SEHNR, CDR2 FQNEAQ (reference sequence). The CDR3 consists of 13 residues. This CDR3 is CASSLVGGYEQYF. The full variable domain, in which reference TRBV7-9 and TRBJ2-7 provide the parts outside the CDR3, is DTGVSQNPRHKITKRGQNVTFRCDPISEHNRLYWYRQTLGQGPEFLTYFQNEAQLEKSRLLSDRFSAERPKGSFSTLEIQRTEQGDSAMYLCASSLVGGYEQYFGPGTRLTVT.

The chain couples TRBV5-1 to TRBJ2-7; checking the TCRdb D call of TRBD1 is not possible without DNA. The V gene's germline CDR1 is SGHRS and CDR2 YFSETQ. This CDR3 is built from 13 residues. The CDR3 is CASRGQGPYEQYF. Filled out from reference TRBV5-1 and TRBJ2-7, the complete variable domain reads KAGVTQTPRYLIKTRGQQVTLSCSPISGHRSVSWYQQTPGQGLQFLFEYFSETQRNKGNFPGRFSGRQFSNSRSEMNVSTLELGDSALYLCASRGQGPYEQYFGPGTRLTVT.

V is TRBV19 and J is TRBJ2-1; checking the TCRdb D call of TRBD2 is not possible without DNA. This CDR3 is built from 15 residues. The germline V gene encodes CDR1 LNHDA and CDR2 SQIVND (reference sequence). CDR3 in amino acids: CASSGPGLASNEQFF.

The chain combines TRBV10-3 with TRBJ2-7; TCRdb picks TRBD2, but there is no DNA to check that call. The germline V gene has CDR1 ENHRY and CDR2 SYGVKD. CDR3 length: 19 amino acids. CDR3 region: CAISESRTLPPQSSYEQYF.

The chain uses TRBV7-9 and TRBJ1-1; TCRdb's D gene call, TRBD1, goes unchecked for lack of DNA. CDR1 is SEHNR, CDR2 FQNEAQ, per germline (reference sequence). The CDR3 consists of 13 residues. CDR3 protein: CASRLVGDTEAFF.

The chain carries TRBV19 and TRBJ2-7; there is no DNA to check the TCRdb D call of TRBD1. Germline lookup yields CDR1 LNHDA and CDR2 SQIVND (reference sequence). This CDR3 is built from 13 residues. This CDR3 is CASSIATGNEQYF.

J is TRBJ2-1 and V is TRBV12-5; TCRdb's D gene call, TRBD1, goes unchecked for lack of DNA. The CDR3 loop spans 19 amino acids. Germline CDR1 and CDR2: LGHNT and FRNRAP. The chain's CDR3 is CASGLVPGTTFSSYNEQFF.

The V call is TRBV7-2, the J call TRBJ2-5; there is no DNA to check the TCRdb D call of TRBD1. This CDR3 is built from 19 residues. Germline V gene lookup returns CDR1 SGHTA and CDR2 FQGNSA. The CDR3 spells CASSSGGWLQGVVQETQYF.

This chain links TRBV20-1 with TRBJ2-2; TCRdb proposes TRBD1, but this gene call is untestable without DNA. This CDR3 region has 16 residues. The germline gives CDR1 DFQATT, CDR2 SNEGSKA (reference sequence). The CDR3 sequence is CSARSPGAGDTGELFF.

This chain links TRBV20-1 with TRBJ2-7; TCRdb outputs TRBD1, but without DNA this stays unchecked. Germline values: CDR1 DFQATT, CDR2 SNEGSKA (reference sequence). The CDR3 consists of 13 residues. CDR3 in amino acids: CSAIPQERYEQYF.

The genes are TRBV12-3 or TRBV12-4 and TRBJ2-1. There are 14 residues in the CDR3. The CDR3 loop reads CASSLYVQNNEQFF.

The V call is TRBV7-3, the J call TRBJ2-1; TCRdb picks TRBD1, but there is no DNA to check that call. The germline CDR1 and CDR2 sequences are SGHTA and FQGTGA. The CDR3 totals 15 residues. CDR3 region: CASSSKTGFGNEQFF.

The genes are TRBV12-3 or TRBV12-4 and TRBJ2-1; the TCRdb D gene call, TRBD1, has no DNA to confirm it. The CDR3 has 13 residues. CDR3 amino acids: CASSFGRPNEQFF.

The rearrangement links TRBV20-1 to TRBJ2-7; TCRdb's D gene call, TRBD1, goes unchecked for lack of DNA. The CDR3 spans 13 residues. Germline values: CDR1 DFQATT, CDR2 SNEGSKA (reference sequence). The CDR3 reads CSAWGPDSYEQYF.

This sequence joins TRBV28 and TRBJ2-5; the D gene TCRdb calls, TRBD1, cannot be checked with no DNA. The V gene's germline CDR1 is MDHEN and CDR2 SYDVKM. The CDR3 is made up of 19 amino acids. The CDR3 is CASSSLAGASWFLQETQYF.